Sequencing of this T cell receptor (beta chain) was carried out in a study of identical twins. The CDR3 runs 15 residues. Per germline, CDR1 MNHEY and CDR2 SMNVEV (reference sequence). V lost 5 bases to trimming and J lost 4 bases, with 17 bases between them. This clonotype has a handful of counts. With template switching, a universal primer site was added, and the cDNA carried unique molecular identifiers. TCRdb reanalysed the 5' RACE reads using MiXCR and keeps one entry per CDR3 protein. Among around 480,000 distinct CDR3 sequences listed, 12% to 15% were seen once. Another study also made use of these data, one on yellow fever vaccine responses in identical twins. From that second work: Twins reportedly had a vaccine T cell response that seemed partly convergent, partly personalized.

This chain uses TRBV27 with TRBJ1-2; D possibly corresponds to TRBD1 (6 bases). The source of this sequence is a young woman in good health. The specimen sequenced was CD4+ T cells sorted from blood. CDR3 DNA sequence: TGTGCCAGCAGTATCAGACCCTCAGGGGTCTATGGCTACACCTTC. Amino acids: CASSIRPSGVYGYTF.